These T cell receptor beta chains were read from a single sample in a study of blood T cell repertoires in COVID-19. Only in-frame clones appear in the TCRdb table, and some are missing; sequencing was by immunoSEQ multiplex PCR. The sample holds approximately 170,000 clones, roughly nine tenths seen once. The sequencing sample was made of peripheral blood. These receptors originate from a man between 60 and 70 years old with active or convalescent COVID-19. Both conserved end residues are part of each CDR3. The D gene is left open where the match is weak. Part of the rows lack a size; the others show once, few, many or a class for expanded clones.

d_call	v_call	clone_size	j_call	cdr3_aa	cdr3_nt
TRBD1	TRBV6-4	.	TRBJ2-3	CASSVNRGDTQYF	TGTGCCAGCAGTGTAAACAGGGGAGATACGCAGTATTTT
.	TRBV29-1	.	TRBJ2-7	CSSLGAGSYEQYF	TGCAGCTCCCTTGGGGCAGGGTCCTACGAGCAGTACTTC
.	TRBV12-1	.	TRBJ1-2	CASSPRDRHYGYTF	TGTGCCAGCAGCCCCCGGGACAGGCACTATGGCTACACCTTC
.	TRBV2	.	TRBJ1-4	CASMGGRRGEKLFF	TGTGCCAGCATGGGGGGGCGCCGGGGTGAAAAACTGTTTTTT
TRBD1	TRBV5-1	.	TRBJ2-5	CASSPMWTGVKETQYF	TGCGCCAGCAGCCCTATGTGGACAGGGGTGAAAGAGACCCAGTACTTC
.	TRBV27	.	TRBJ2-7	CASSLEAGALYEQYF	TGTGCCAGCAGTTTAGAGGCAGGGGCCCTGTACGAGCAGTACTTC
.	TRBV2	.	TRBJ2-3	CASRKRSVSTDTQYF	TGTGCCAGCAGGAAGCGCAGCGTGAGCACAGATACGCAGTATTTT
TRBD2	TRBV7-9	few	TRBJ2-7	CASSSGEGTYEQYF	TGTGCCAGCAGCTCGGGGGAGGGTACCTACGAGCAGTACTTC
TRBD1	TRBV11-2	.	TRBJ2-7	CASSSILLTGGFNEQYF	TGTGCCAGCAGCTCTATCCTGCTGACAGGGGGCTTCAACGAGCAGTACTTC
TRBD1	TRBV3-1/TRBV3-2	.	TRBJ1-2	CASSHRDREVGYTF	TGTGCCAGCAGCCACCGGGACAGGGAAGTCGGCTACACCTTC
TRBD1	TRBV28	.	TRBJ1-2	CASSPQGGTHSYGYTF	TGTGCCAGCAGTCCACAGGGGGGTACCCATAGCTATGGCTACACCTTC
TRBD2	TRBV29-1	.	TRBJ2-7	CSVGTSGSYEQYF	TGCAGCGTTGGGACTAGCGGGAGTTACGAGCAGTACTTC
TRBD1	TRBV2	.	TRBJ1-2	CASMETGAYGYTF	TGTGCCAGCATGGAGACAGGGGCCTATGGCTACACCTTC
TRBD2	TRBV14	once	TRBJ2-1	CASSRGRGQWSEQFF	TGTGCCAGCAGCCGCGGGAGGGGTCAGTGGAGTGAGCAGTTCTTC
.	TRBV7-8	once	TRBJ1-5	CASSLGGRGIIQPQHF	TGTGCCAGCAGCTTAGGTGGCAGAGGGATTATTCAGCCCCAGCATTTT
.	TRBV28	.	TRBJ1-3	CALEAGNTIYF	TGTGCCCTCGAGGCGGGAAACACCATATATTTT
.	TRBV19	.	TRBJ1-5	CASSMGRHQPQHF	TGTGCCAGTAGTATGGGCAGACATCAGCCCCAGCATTTT
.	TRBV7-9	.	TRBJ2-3	CASSPAGTDTQYF	TGTGCCAGCAGCCCGGCAGGTACAGATACGCAGTATTTT
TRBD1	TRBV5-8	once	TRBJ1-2	CASSLWDRGYGYTF	TGTGCCAGCAGCTTGTGGGACAGGGGTTATGGCTACACCTTC
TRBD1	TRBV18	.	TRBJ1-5	CASSLEGASNQPQHF	TGTGCCAGCTCACTGGAGGGGGCAAGCAATCAGCCCCAGCATTTT
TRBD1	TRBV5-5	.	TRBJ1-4	CASSLRGDRVRTTNEKLFF	TGTGCCAGCAGCCTAAGGGGCGACAGGGTGAGAACAACTAATGAAAAACTGTTTTTT
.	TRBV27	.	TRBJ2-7	CASRADSPSYEQYF	TGTGCCAGCAGAGCGGACAGCCCTTCGTACGAGCAGTACTTC
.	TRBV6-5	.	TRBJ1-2	CARPPTGFPFGYTF	TGTGCCAGGCCCCCAACAGGGTTCCCTTTTGGCTACACCTTC
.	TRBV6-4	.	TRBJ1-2	CASSEAGWRGYTF	TGTGCCAGCAGTGAAGCAGGGTGGAGAGGCTACACCTTC
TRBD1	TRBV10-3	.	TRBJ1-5	CAISSGTGENQPQHF	TGTGCCATCAGTTCCGGGACAGGGGAAAATCAGCCCCAGCATTTT
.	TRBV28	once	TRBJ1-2	CASSLRSYGYTF	TGTGCCAGCAGTTTAAGGAGTTATGGCTACACCTTC
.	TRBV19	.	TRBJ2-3	CASSPLADPSTDTQYF	TGTGCCAGTAGTCCCTTAGCGGACCCTAGCACAGATACGCAGTATTTT
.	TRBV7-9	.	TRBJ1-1	CASSTGRVTEAFF	TGTGCCAGCAGCACAGGGCGAGTTACTGAAGCTTTCTTT
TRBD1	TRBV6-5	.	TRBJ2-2	CASRWTGGVTGELFF	TGTGCCAGCAGGTGGACAGGGGGGGTTACCGGGGAGCTGTTTTTT
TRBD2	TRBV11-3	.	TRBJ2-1	CASSLSGTSGYNEQFF	TGTGCCAGCAGCTTATCCGGGACTAGCGGCTACAATGAGCAGTTCTTC